This T cell receptor (beta chain) appears in the sequencing data of a study of blood T cell repertoires in COVID-19. Study-level information: The United States, Italy and Spain were the sources of the acute and convalescent COVID-19 samples.

The germline V gene encodes CDR1 LNHDA and CDR2 SQIVND (reference sequence). This CDR3 contains 15 residues. The V gene lost 2 bases and the J gene lost 4 bases, with 11 bases spanning the gap. Here immunoSEQ multiplex PCR was the method, and the copy in TCRdb shows in-frame clones only, minus some. The table records over 200,000 clones, around four fifths of them present only once. The chain is built from TRBV19 and TRBJ1-4; D is unresolved. The sequence was obtained from a woman between 40 and 55 years old with active or convalescent COVID-19. Sequenced sample: peripheral blood. DNA of the CDR3: TGTGCCAGTAGTATAAGTTATGGCATTAATGAAAAACTGTTTTTT. This encodes CASSISYGINEKLFF.